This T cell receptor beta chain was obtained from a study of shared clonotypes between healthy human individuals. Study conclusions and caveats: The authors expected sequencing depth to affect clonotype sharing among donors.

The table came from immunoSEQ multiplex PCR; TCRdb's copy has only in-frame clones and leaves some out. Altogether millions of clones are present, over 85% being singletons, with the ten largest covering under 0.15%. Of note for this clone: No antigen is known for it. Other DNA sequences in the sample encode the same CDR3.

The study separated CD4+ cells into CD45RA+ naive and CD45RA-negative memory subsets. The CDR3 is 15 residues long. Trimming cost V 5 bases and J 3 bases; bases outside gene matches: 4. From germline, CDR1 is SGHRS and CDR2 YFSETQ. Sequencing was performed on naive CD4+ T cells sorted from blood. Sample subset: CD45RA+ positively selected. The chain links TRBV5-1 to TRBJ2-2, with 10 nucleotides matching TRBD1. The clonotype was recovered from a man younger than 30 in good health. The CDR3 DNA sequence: TGCGCCAGCAGTACCGGGACAGGGGACACCGGGGAGCTGTTTTTT. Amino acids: CASSTGTGDTGELFF.